These T cell receptor beta chains were read from a single sample in a study of long-term antiretroviral therapy in people with HIV. The method was immunoSEQ multiplex PCR; TCRdb's version includes in-frame clones alone and lacks a portion of them. The sample shows about 21,000 clones, roughly 80% of them seen only once. This specimen consisted of unsorted PBMCs, obtained 0.2 years after starting antiretroviral therapy. These receptors were obtained from a woman aged 25 to 45 with HIV. Both conserved end residues are part of each CDR3. Fields, in order: V gene, J gene, D gene, CDR3 protein. D genes are given only for firm matches.

>TRBV9|TRBJ1-1|TRBD1
CASSVTQGTEAFF
>TRBV19|TRBJ1-2|-
CASSRSGDFNYGYTF
>TRBV9|TRBJ2-1|TRBD1
CASSARQGSSYNEQFF
>TRBV19|TRBJ2-4|TRBD2
CASSKLAGGSGTKNIQYF
>TRBV25-1|TRBJ2-3|-
CASSDGFEDTQYF
>TRBV19|TRBJ2-1|TRBD2
CASSVTGGVNEQFF
>TRBV30|TRBJ1-3|TRBD1
CAWDKTGSGNTIYF
>TRBV12-5|TRBJ2-5|TRBD2
CASGLARGGGPQETQYF
>TRBV6-1|TRBJ1-5|-
CASREAPLNYQPQHF
>TRBV5-1|TRBJ1-3|-
CASSSQGNTGNTIYF
>TRBV4-1|TRBJ1-2|-
CASSQGPHASGLYGYTF
>TRBV7-2|TRBJ1-5|-
CASSLLDQPQHF
>TRBV5-1|TRBJ2-1|-
CASIERGGRGTYNEQFF
>TRBV7-2|TRBJ1-2|-
CASSLGSANYGYTF
>TRBV4-1|TRBJ1-3|-
CASSQETVIVSGNTIYF
>TRBV5-1|TRBJ1-2|-
CASSKGRNYGYTF
>TRBV9|TRBJ2-1|TRBD1
CASGQGNEQFF
>TRBV5-4|TRBJ2-7|TRBD1
CASSLVIGTGDYEQYF
>TRBV29-1|TRBJ1-4|-
CSVMDGGTNEKLFF
>TRBV10-2|TRBJ2-5|-
CASNLQGLETQYF
>TRBV7-8|TRBJ2-5|-
CASSLSGSRGLGTQYF
>TRBV6-1|TRBJ1-2|TRBD1
CASSEFGDSVGYGYTF
>TRBV30|TRBJ1-6|-
CAWTWGQSPLHF
>TRBV6-1|TRBJ1-5|-
CASSEEAGRVGNQPQHF
>TRBV7-9|TRBJ2-4|-
CASSLGMIAGRRNIQYF
>TRBV4-1|TRBJ2-3|TRBD2
CASSQDSLSGGARTDTQYF
>TRBV7-9|TRBJ2-2|-
CASSLVLGAAGELFF
>TRBV10-3|TRBJ1-2|-
CAIRQGALTKLNYGYTF
>TRBV5-1|TRBJ1-1|TRBD1
CASSWTGGIAEAFF
>TRBV18|TRBJ1-3|-
CASSTGLSGNTIYF
>TRBV5-1|TRBJ2-3|TRBD1
CASSRTGGGVDTQYF
>TRBV7-9|TRBJ1-4|-
CASSGRPTNEKLFF
>TRBV5-6|TRBJ1-2|-
CASSLEEYGYTF
>TRBV19|TRBJ1-4|TRBD1
CASTKTGGTNEKLFF
>TRBV6-5|TRBJ1-1|-
CASRGGKGSTEAFF
>TRBV2|TRBJ1-3|TRBD1
CASSEASVAGTDLFSGNTIYF
>TRBV29-1|TRBJ1-1|-
CSVASGSLNTEAFF
>TRBV19|TRBJ1-5|-
CASSLRTVYNQPQHF